Listed below are T cell receptor beta chains from one sample, sequenced in a study of T-cell memory formation after mild COVID-19. TCRdb reanalysed the 5' RACE reads using MiXCR and keeps one entry per CDR3 protein. The sample consists of 100,000 to 120,000 distinct CDR3 sequences, approximately 22% of them appearing once. The sequenced material came from PBMCs or a T cell subset sorted from them (not recorded which). Receptors were obtained from a young man who had mild COVID-19 (a few samples of this study predate the infection). Cell type and time point are not known. The CDR3 runs from the conserved cysteine through the conserved F or W. A D gene is named only where the DNA matches it firmly. Only some rows state a clone size, as once, few, many or a class for expanded clones.

d_gene	j_gene	abundance	v_gene	CDR3nt	CDR3aa
.	TRBJ1-1	few	TRBV12-3/TRBV12-4	TGTGCCAGCAGTTTGGCCACTGAAGCTTTCTTT	CASSLATEAFF
.	TRBJ1-3	.	TRBV5-5	TGTGCCAGCAGCTTACCAGGGTTGGGGGACACCATATATTTT	CASSLPGLGDTIYF
.	TRBJ2-7	.	TRBV5-1	TGCGCCAGCAGCTTGGCTGGTCTCGAGCAGTACTTC	CASSLAGLEQYF
.	TRBJ1-4	.	TRBV6-1	TGTGCCAGCAACCGGGGGACGGCTGAAAAACTGTTTTTT	CASNRGTAEKLFF
.	TRBJ2-5	few	TRBV12-3/TRBV12-4	TGTGCCAGCAGCCCCGGACGGTTAGAGGAGACCCAGTACTTC	CASSPGRLEETQYF
.	TRBJ1-6	.	TRBV5-1	TGCGCCAGCAGCTTAGAACGGGCTTCACCCCTCCACTTT	CASSLERASPLHF
TRBD2	TRBJ2-1	.	TRBV24-1	TGTGCCACCAGTGACAAGAGCGGGAGCTCCTACAATGAGCAGTTCTTC	CATSDKSGSSYNEQFF
.	TRBJ2-5	.	TRBV7-3	TGTGCCAGCAGCTCCCTCGGAGTAGCGGAAGAGACCCAGTACTTC	CASSSLGVAEETQYF
.	TRBJ2-1	.	TRBV29-1	TGCAGCGTTGTTGGGGGCTCCTACAATGAGCAGTTCTTC	CSVVGGSYNEQFF
TRBD1	TRBJ2-7	.	TRBV4-1	TGCGCCAGCAGCCCGGGACAGCTGGACGAGCAGTACTTC	CASSPGQLDEQYF
.	TRBJ2-2	.	TRBV19	TGTGCCAGTAGGGCCGGGGAGCTGTTTTTT	CASRAGELFF
TRBD1	TRBJ2-7	few	TRBV6-5	TGTGCCAGCAGTTACGGACAGGGAGGCTACGAGCAGTACTTC	CASSYGQGGYEQYF
.	TRBJ2-3	.	TRBV5-1	TGCGCCAGCAGCTCAGTTGGGGGTAGCACAGATACGCAGTATTTT	CASSSVGGSTDTQYF
.	TRBJ2-1	.	TRBV15	TGTGCCACCAGCAGAGATCTTTTCGGGGCGACAGGAATGAACCATGAGCAGTTCTTC	CATSRDLFGATGMNHEQFF
.	TRBJ1-2	.	TRBV27	TGTGCCAGCAGTATTTCCGGACTCCATGGCTACACCTTC	CASSISGLHGYTF
.	TRBJ1-2	.	TRBV29-1	TGCAGCGTCCGCAGTGCCCACCGGTATGGCTACACCTTC	CSVRSAHRYGYTF
.	TRBJ2-5	.	TRBV5-1	TGCGCCAGCAGCCTTGGACGGAACCAAGAGACCCAGTACTTC	CASSLGRNQETQYF
.	TRBJ1-6	few	TRBV12-3/TRBV12-4	TGTGCCAGCACCAACCCTAATTCACCCCTCCACTTT	CASTNPNSPLHF
.	TRBJ2-2	.	TRBV6-5	TGTGCCAGCAGTTACTCACGACCCGGGGAGCTGTTTTTT	CASSYSRPGELFF
.	TRBJ2-3	many	TRBV15	TGTGCCACCAGCCGGGGACATGGCACAGATACGCAGTATTTT	CATSRGHGTDTQYF
.	TRBJ2-7	few	TRBV30	TGTGCCTGGAGTGTAACAGGAAACTACGAGCAGTACTTC	CAWSVTGNYEQYF
TRBD2	TRBJ2-1	.	TRBV5-5	TGTGCCAGCAGCTCCCTAGCGGATGAGCAGTTCTTC	CASSSLADEQFF
.	TRBJ2-5	few	TRBV4-2	TGTGCCAGCAGCCAAGAGTTGAACAGGGACGGACGAGAGACCCAGTACTTC	CASSQELNRDGRETQYF
TRBD1	TRBJ2-1	few	TRBV25-1	TGTGCCAGCAGTGTAACGGGACAGGTACACTACAATGAGCAGTTCTTC	CASSVTGQVHYNEQFF
TRBD1	TRBJ2-5	.	TRBV7-9	TGTGCCAGCAGCTTACCGCAGGGGGCGGAAGAGACCCAGTACTTC	CASSLPQGAEETQYF
TRBD1	TRBJ2-3	.	TRBV5-4	TGTGCCAGCAGCTTCGAACAGGGGGGTGACACAGATACGCAGTATTTT	CASSFEQGGDTDTQYF
.	TRBJ1-3	.	TRBV4-2	TGTGCCAGCACCCTCCCTGGAAACACCATATATTTT	CASTLPGNTIYF
TRBD1	TRBJ1-5	.	TRBV19	TGTGCCAGTAGTAAGCAGGGGGCTCAGCCCCAGCATTTT	CASSKQGAQPQHF
TRBD1	TRBJ2-3	.	TRBV5-1	TGCGCCAGCAGCTTGACAGGGGCCTCGACGACTAGCACAGATACGCAGTATTTT	CASSLTGASTTSTDTQYF
TRBD1	TRBJ1-4	few	TRBV7-6	TGTGCCAGCAGCCTGGGACAGGGATATGAAAAACTGTTTTTT	CASSLGQGYEKLFF
.	TRBJ1-2	.	TRBV15	TGTGCCACCAGCAGAGAAGGGCAAGGAGAGGGCTACACCTTC	CATSREGQGEGYTF
.	TRBJ2-3	few	TRBV12-3/TRBV12-4	TGTGCCAGCAGTTTCGTTGGGAGAGGGAGTACAGATACGCAGTATTTT	CASSFVGRGSTDTQYF
.	TRBJ1-1	.	TRBV29-1	TGCAGCGTTGAGCGGAACACTGAAGCTTTCTTT	CSVERNTEAFF
.	TRBJ2-3	few	TRBV9	TGTGCCAGCAGCCCTCGGGGAGTGCCTCTCGGAGATACGCAGTATTTT	CASSPRGVPLGDTQYF
.	TRBJ2-5	once	TRBV7-8	TGTGCCAGCAGCTTAGACCAGGTATCGGAGACCCAGTACTTC	CASSLDQVSETQYF
TRBD2	TRBJ2-5	few	TRBV9	TGTGCCAGCAGCGTAGACCGGGGGGCCCAGTACTTC	CASSVDRGAQYF
.	TRBJ2-2	few	TRBV6-2/TRBV6-3	TGTGCCAGCAGTTACCTGCTTCCGACAGGCACCGGGGAGCTGTTTTTT	CASSYLLPTGTGELFF
TRBD1	TRBJ2-2	.	TRBV11-2	TGTGCCAGCAGCTTAGTGAGTCGGACAGGGTCCGGGGAGCTGTTTTTT	CASSLVSRTGSGELFF
.	TRBJ1-2	few	TRBV4-3	TGCGCCAGCAGCCACTTAAAGGGTGGCTACACCTTC	CASSHLKGGYTF
.	TRBJ2-7	.	TRBV7-2	TGTGCCAGCAGCCAAGGCAACGAGCAGTACTTC	CASSQGNEQYF
.	TRBJ2-7	.	TRBV3-1	TGTGCCAGCGGTGAGGGGTCCTACGAGCAGTACTTC	CASGEGSYEQYF
.	TRBJ1-1	few	TRBV11-1	TGTGCCAGCAGCTTATCCAGGGGCGTGGATGCTTTCTTT	CASSLSRGVDAFF
.	TRBJ1-5	.	TRBV6-2/TRBV6-3	TGTGCCAGCAGAGGGGAACAGCACCGCAATCAGCCCCAGCATTTT	CASRGEQHRNQPQHF
.	TRBJ2-7	few	TRBV20-1	TGCAGTGCTAGCCGGGGGCGGTTCGGCCTCGAGCAGTACTTC	CSASRGRFGLEQYF
.	TRBJ1-6	.	TRBV7-9	TGTGCCAGCAGCTTACCCCTCGGTTTTCTCCTCCACTTT	CASSLPLGFLLHF
.	TRBJ1-2	.	TRBV4-1	TGCGCCAGCAGCCTCAAGGCCCACGAGGGGGTCTATGGCTACACCTTC	CASSLKAHEGVYGYTF
.	TRBJ1-5	few	TRBV27	TGTGCCAGCAGTCCCGGACGGAGGCATCAGCCCCAGCATTTT	CASSPGRRHQPQHF
.	TRBJ1-1	few	TRBV29-1	TGCAGCGTTGATTTGGTGGATTCGAACACTGAAGCTTTCTTT	CSVDLVDSNTEAFF
.	TRBJ1-4	.	TRBV11-2	TGTGCCAGCAGCGCGTACAGCGGGGCTGAGAGGGGAAAACTGTTTTTT	CASSAYSGAERGKLFF